The source of this T cell receptor beta chain is a study of T cell responses to AZD1222 COVID-19 vaccine. General study points: Vaccine-related CD4 TCRs covered spike, predominating at 160-218 and 743-854. Nearly half of spike-specific TCRs reportedly go after variant regions that carry no mutations. The sample set comprised mostly white British donors with more females, and clonal diversity was possibly underestimated.

Remarks on this clone: Its matching antigen is unknown. A junction boundary mismatches the germline segment, possibly from a read error.

Clones were sequenced by immunoSEQ multiplex PCR, and TCRdb holds only the in-frame ones, with some missing. The sample records 100,000 or so clones, over 75% being singletons. CDR1 and CDR2 from the germline V gene are SGHTA and FQGNSA. The length of the CDR3 is 14 residues. This TCR came from an adult in good health. Sequences were derived from peripheral blood, sampled on day 0 of MenACWY control vaccination. V usage is TRBV7-2 and J usage is TRBJ2-3, with TRBD2 matching 12 bases. The CDR3 DNA reads TGTGCCAGCAGCCTAGCGGGAGGGTCCGATACGCAGTATTTT. As protein: CASSLAGGSDTQYF. Full variable domain (rest looked up from reference TRBV7-2 and TRBJ2-3): GAGVSQSPSNKVTEKGKDVELRCDPISGHTALYWYRQSLGQGLEFLIYFQGNSAPDKSGLPSDRFSAERTGGSVSTLTIQRTQQEDSAVYLCASSLAGGSDTQYFGPGTRLTVL.